Shown below are 24 T cell receptor beta chains from a single sample sequenced in a study of graft-versus-host responses after intestinal transplantation. The protocol was immunoSEQ multiplex PCR, while the TCRdb copy is restricted to in-frame clones and leaves out a portion. Of around 70,000 clones in the sample, about 89% are singletons; the top ten hold around 2.6%. For these TCRs, the target antigens are not known. The sample consisted of unstimulated CD8+ T cells sorted from spleen or lymph node cells, taken before intestinal transplant. These receptors were collected from a human donor who received an intestinal transplant.

The V and J genes are TRBV27 and TRBJ2-3; TRBD1 matches at 8 bases. The junction had 10 bases not matched to a gene; V was cut back by 6 bases and J by 2 bases. CDR3 length equals 16 residues. Looked up from germline, CDR1 is MNHEY and CDR2 is SMNVEV (reference sequence). Here the CDR3 DNA reads TGTGCCAGCAGAGGACAGGGTGCCGCCACCACAGATACGCAGTATTTT. Amino acids: CASRGQGAATTDTQYF.

This clone turned up a few times. V is TRBV6-6 and J is TRBJ1-1, with unresolved D. Per germline, CDR1 MNHNY and CDR2 SVGAGI (reference sequence). This CDR3 spans 14 amino acids. Deletions cut 6 bases from V and 3 bases from J, with 14 bases between. Here the CDR3 DNA reads TGTGCCAGCAGCTACCTCTATCAGGACACTGAAGCTTTCTTT. Its protein product is CASSYLYQDTEAFF.

CDR3 loop: CSVEDLTGPSTDTQYF. The CDR3 bases are TGCAGCGTTGAAGACCTGACAGGGCCTAGCACAGATACGCAGTATTTT. J is TRBJ2-3 and V is TRBV29-1; 7 nucleotides line up with TRBD1. CDR1 and CDR2 from the germline V gene are SQVTM and ANQGSEA. The length of the CDR3 is 16 residues. The V and J ends lost 0 bases and 0 bases, in that order; junction bases with no gene match: 6.

The rearrangement links TRBV7-6 to TRBJ1-4; TRBD1 matches 8 bases. CDR3 length equals 15 residues. Trimming took 5 bases from V and 7 from J; bases not matched to a gene: 9. Germline loops: CDR1 SGHVS, CDR2 FNYEAQ. In DNA form, the CDR3 reads TGTGCCAGCAGCCCACTCAGGGGGCGCCGTGAAAAACTGTTTTTT. This encodes CASSPLRGRREKLFF.

The V call is TRBV29-1, the J call TRBJ2-2; D not certain. The germline V and J ends were trimmed by 7 bases and 7 bases, with 7 bases remaining between them. Germline CDR1 and CDR2: SQVTM and ANQGSEA. The CDR3 extends over 10 amino acids. The CDR3 DNA reads as TGCAGCGGACTGGACGGGGAGCTGTTTTTT. Its translation: CSGLDGELFF.

The sample holds a few counts of this clone. The rearrangement joins TRBV7-9 to TRBJ1-3; no clear D gene. Trimming took off 3 bases at V and 0 bases at J, with 6 bases between the two ends. The CDR3 runs to 14 residues. Germline values: CDR1 SEHNR, CDR2 FQNEAQ (reference sequence). The CDR3 bases are TGTGCCAGCAGCTTGGGCAGCTCTGGAAACACCATATATTTT. Protein sequence: CASSLGSSGNTIYF.

This chain joins TRBV7-9 and TRBJ2-5; possibly TRBD1 for D (6 bases). V shed 5 bases and J shed 2 bases, with 12 bases lying between them. The CDR3 extends over 14 amino acids. Looked up from germline, CDR1 is SEHNR and CDR2 is FQNEAQ (reference sequence). CDR3 in DNA: TGTGCCAGCAGCCCCCCTCAGGGGCAAGAGACCCAGTACTTC. Protein: CASSPPQGQETQYF.

This clone has more than one count but fewer than ten. The rearrangement links TRBV4-1 to TRBJ2-7; the match to TRBD2 covers 8 bases. The CDR3 contains 15 residues. After removal of 0 bases from V and 0 bases from J, the junction contained 1 base not matched to a gene. Germline V lookup: CDR1 MGHRA, CDR2 YSYEKL. CDR3 nucleotides: TGCGCCAGCAGCCAAGATAGCGGGAACTCCTACGAGCAGTACTTC. Its translation is CASSQDSGNSYEQYF.

This clone was observed a handful of times. This chain joins TRBV4-2 and TRBJ1-2, with 10 positions matching TRBD1. This CDR3 is 15 amino acids long. CDR1 and CDR2 from the germline V gene are LGHNA and YNFKEQ. Unmatched junction bases numbered 4, after V lost 4 bases and J lost 2 bases. The CDR3 loop is CASSRGDRGNYGYTF. In nucleotides, the CDR3 is TGTGCCAGCAGCCGGGGGGACAGGGGAAACTATGGCTACACCTTC.

The chain joins TRBV28 to TRBJ2-7, with a weak D call TRBD2 (6 bases). Per germline, CDR1 MDHEN and CDR2 SYDVKM. Trimming stripped 3 bases from V and 2 bases from J, with 14 bases between. This CDR3 is built from 15 residues. CDR3 loop: CASSFVGREAYEQYF. The CDR3 region has the DNA TGTGCCAGCAGTTTCGTGGGAAGGGAGGCCTACGAGCAGTACTTC.

The V gene is TRBV7-9, the J gene TRBJ2-1; tentatively, D is TRBD2 (5 bases). CDR1 and CDR2 (germline): SEHNR, FQNEAQ (reference sequence). This CDR3 has 13 residues. Deletions cut 4 bases from V and 7 bases from J, with 11 bases between. CDR3 DNA sequence: TGTGCCAGCAGCTATCCCACGGGGAATGAGCAGTTCTTC. Translation gives CASSYPTGNEQFF. The full variable domain, completed using reference TRBV7-9 and TRBJ2-1, is DTGVSQNPRHKITKRGQNVTFRCDPISEHNRLYWYRQTLGQGPEFLTYFQNEAQLEKSRLLSDRFSAERPKGSFSTLEIQRTEQGDSAMYLCASSYPTGNEQFFGPGTRLTVL.

The rearrangement links TRBV6-1 to TRBJ2-1; D perhaps matches TRBD1 (5 bases). Germline V CDR1 and CDR2: MNHNS, SASEGT. The CDR3 length is 16 residues. V was trimmed by 1 base and J by 9 bases, leaving 19 bases between them. The CDR3 sequence is CASSEEGQGWSGEQFF. The CDR3, as DNA: TGTGCCAGCAGTGAAGAGGGGCAGGGTTGGAGTGGTGAGCAGTTCTTC.

The V and J genes are TRBV5-1 and TRBJ1-1, with 8 bases fitting TRBD1. The trim removed 3 bases at V and 0 bases at J, leaving 7 bases unmatched. This CDR3 is 16 amino acids long. CDR1 SGHRS and CDR2 YFSETQ come from the germline V gene. The CDR3 DNA reads TGCGCCAGCAGCTCGGGGTGGACAGGGATGAACACTGAAGCTTTCTTT. As protein: CASSSGWTGMNTEAFF.

The rearrangement joins TRBV21-1 to TRBJ2-1; TRBD2 reflects the table's D call only, with no check against the DNA. TRBV21-1 is designated a pseudogene. The CDR3 has 15 residues. CDR3 in DNA: TGTGCCAGCAGGCTAGGGACTAGCATGACATATGAGCAGTTCTTC. Translating it yields CASRLGTSMTYEQFF.

This chain links TRBV5-1 with TRBJ2-2; 10 nucleotides align to TRBD2. The CDR3 is 17 residues long. Germline V CDR1 and CDR2: SGHRS, YFSETQ. The J segment lost 6 bases and the V segment lost 4 bases, leaving 12 bases of the junction unmatched. The CDR3, as DNA: TGCGCCAGCAGCCCGCGGTTTTCTAGCGGGAGTCCCGGGGAGCTGTTTTTT. This sequence encodes CASSPRFSSGSPGELFF.

The rearrangement joins TRBV19 to TRBJ2-6; possible D gene TRBD1, 6 bases. Germline values: CDR1 LNHDA, CDR2 SQIVND (reference sequence). The CDR3 extends over 17 amino acids. The ends were cut back, 5 bases at V and 4 bases at J, with 18 bases in the middle. CDR3 DNA: TGTGCCAGTAGTCCGTCCCCAGGGGCGGTCGGGGCCAACGTCCTGACTTTC. Translating it yields CASSPSPGAVGANVLTF.

The chain recombines TRBV6-5 with TRBJ1-1, with D maybe TRBD1 (6 bases). V was trimmed by 4 bases and J by 2 bases, leaving 8 bases between them. Looked up from germline, CDR1 is MNHEY and CDR2 is SVGAGI. The CDR3 spans 13 residues. Here the CDR3 DNA reads TGTGCCAGCAGTTGGACAGTAAACACTGAAGCTTTCTTT. It translates to CASSWTVNTEAFF.

The chain uses TRBV7-3 and TRBJ2-3, with D perhaps TRBD1 (5 bases). Germline CDR1 and CDR2: SGHTA and FQGTGA. CDR3 length equals 16 residues. The V and J ends lost 1 base and 5 bases respectively, with 16 bases between them. CDR3 coding DNA: TGTGCCAGCAGCTTAAGGGGCCCGGGTGGTGGAGATACGCAGTATTTT. This encodes CASSLRGPGGGDTQYF. Combining the CDR3 with reference TRBV7-3 and TRBJ2-3 gives the whole variable domain GAGVSQTPSNKVTEKGKYVELRCDPISGHTALYWYRQSLGQGPEFLIYFQGTGAADDSGLPNDRFFAVRPEGSVSTLKIQRTERGDSAVYLCASSLRGPGGGDTQYFGPGTRLTVL.

As regards this clone: The junction departs from germline at one end; a sequencing error may be responsible. The V and J genes are TRBV29-1 and TRBJ1-4, with TRBD1 as a possible D gene (6 bases). Germline V lookup: CDR1 SQVTM, CDR2 ANQGSEA. The CDR3 runs to 14 residues. This CDR3 reads CSVRGGAANKKLFF. The DNA of the CDR3 is TGCAGCGTTAGGGGGGGGGCGGCTAATAAAAAACTGTTTTTT.

In this sample, this clone turned up many times. V usage is TRBV7-9 and J usage is TRBJ1-6, with TRBD1 as a possible D gene (6 bases). CDR3 length: 14 amino acids. CDR1 is SEHNR, CDR2 FQNEAQ, per germline (reference sequence). V was cut by 4 bases and J by 5 bases, with 9 bases left in between. CDR3 DNA: TGTGCCAGCAGCTGGGCAGGGGATAATTCACCCCTCCACTTT. Translating it yields CASSWAGDNSPLHF.

This chain uses TRBV7-2 with TRBJ2-7; 7 bases align to TRBD1. With V trimmed by 3 bases and J by 2 bases, 4 bases remained unmatched. Germline assignment: CDR1 SGHTA and CDR2 FQGNSA. The CDR3 is 14 amino acids. Here the CDR3 reads CASSLDRFPYEQYF. CDR3 DNA sequence: TGTGCCAGCAGCTTGGACAGGTTTCCCTACGAGCAGTACTTC. The full variable domain, completed using reference TRBV7-2 and TRBJ2-7, is GAGVSQSPSNKVTEKGKDVELRCDPISGHTALYWYRQSLGQGLEFLIYFQGNSAPDKSGLPSDRFSAERTGGSVSTLTIQRTQQEDSAVYLCASSLDRFPYEQYFGPGTRLTVT.

The chain has TRBV5-4 and TRBJ2-1; possible D gene TRBD1, 6 bases. Germline V gives CDR1 SGHNT, CDR2 YYREEE (reference sequence). This CDR3 comprises 16 residues. V was clipped by 4 bases and J by 4 bases, with 18 bases between them. The CDR3 protein is CASSQGTGIPYNEQFF. The CDR3 bases are TGTGCCAGCAGCCAGGGGACGGGGATTCCGTACAATGAGCAGTTCTTC.

A single count supports this clone. This chain joins TRBV18 and TRBJ2-7; no firm D call. Germline lookup yields CDR1 KGHSH and CDR2 LQKENI. Trimming left V 4 bases short and J 2 bases short, with 9 bases between. CDR3 size: 13 residues. The CDR3 DNA is TGTGCCAGCTCACGATGGCCCACCTACGAGCAGTACTTC. This gives the protein CASSRWPTYEQYF.

The chain recombines TRBV6-1 with TRBJ1-3; unclear D gene. CDR1 and CDR2 from the germline V gene are MNHNS and SASEGT. This CDR3 is 13 amino acids long. V dropped 9 bases and J dropped 3 bases, with 12 bases sitting between them. The CDR3 spells CASHRRFGNTIYF. CDR3 nucleotides: TGTGCCAGTCATAGGAGATTTGGAAACACCATATATTTT.